The clone carrying this T cell receptor beta chain occurred many times. What it binds is unknown. The data are from a study of neurological immune-mediated disorders. The study built sorted libraries from about 910,000 CD4+ or CD8+ T cells. CDR3 length equals 15 residues. Germline values: CDR1 DFQATT, CDR2 SNEGSKA (reference sequence). V lost 0 bases, J lost 8 bases, and 10 bases stayed unmatched. TCRdb reprocessed the 5' RACE reads via MiXCR and lists one record per CDR3 protein. Of 52,000 or so distinct CDR3 sequences in the sample, under 4.5% were seen once. Study-wide points: It was the repertoires of 18 of 34 multiple sclerosis patients that phylogenetic grouping placed in one related-CDR3 cluster, which is a possible signature. Clinical and MRI features did not associate with the cluster found in multiple sclerosis patients.

The source of this sequence is a woman between 40 and 50 years old with multiple sclerosis. Sequencing used CD4+ T cells from blood. The chain is built from TRBV20-1 and TRBJ1-2, with TRBD1 matching over 9 bases. This CDR3 is CSARDYFTGGFGYTF. The DNA of the CDR3 is TGCAGTGCTAGAGATTACTTTACAGGGGGCTTCGGCTACACCTTC.